What follows are 15 T cell receptor beta chains derived from one specimen sequenced in a study of identical twins. TCRdb called the 5' RACE reads again in MiXCR, with one record for every CDR3 protein. Among some 1,700,000 distinct CDR3 sequences listed, about 31% were seen once. The sample was cord blood. These TCRs come from a newborn girl in good health.

This clonotype was seen repeatedly, ten times or more. This sequence joins TRBV20-1 and TRBJ1-1; D is unclear. CDR3 size: 11 residues. Trimming removed 0 bases from V and 1 base from J, with 0 bases in between. Germline V gene sequence: CDR1 DFQATT, CDR2 SNEGSKA (reference sequence). The CDR3 coding sequence is TGCAGTGCTAGAGAGAACACTGAAGCTTTCTTT. Amino acid sequence: CSARENTEAFF.

DNA of the CDR3: TGTGCCAGCAGTTTAGAGTACGGACTAGCGGCCTACGAGCAGTTCTTC. It encodes CASSLEYGLAAYEQFF. This chain joins TRBV27 and TRBJ2-1; 10 bases align to TRBD2. Germline loops: CDR1 MNHEY, CDR2 SMNVEV (reference sequence). This CDR3 has 16 amino acids. J was trimmed by 10 bases and V by 2 bases; bases with no gene match: 11.

The chain carries TRBV7-2 and TRBJ2-3, with 10 bases lining up with TRBD2. In germline, CDR1 is SGHTA, CDR2 FQGNSA. Unmatched junction bases numbered 7, after V lost 3 bases and J lost 4 bases. The CDR3 runs to 16 residues. CDR3 in amino acids: CASSFLAGAPPDTQYF. As DNA, the CDR3 is TGTGCCAGCAGCTTTCTAGCGGGAGCTCCCCCAGATACGCAGTATTTT.

This clonotype was recorded a few times. The V gene is TRBV10-3, the J gene TRBJ1-1; D not certain. The CDR3 extends over 15 amino acids. Trimming removed 0 bases at V and 3 bases at J, with 11 bases between. CDR1 and CDR2 (germline): ENHRY, SYGVKD. CDR3 nucleotides: TGTGCCATCAGTGAGTCTCCGGGTATGGACACTGAAGCTTTCTTT. This gives the protein CAISESPGMDTEAFF.

This CDR3 reads CASLGLAGGTVRREQFF. The CDR3 DNA follows: TGTGCCAGCCTGGGACTAGCGGGAGGGACTGTACGACGGGAGCAGTTCTTC. The chain combines TRBV2 with TRBJ2-1, with TRBD2 matching over 16 bases. Germline loops: CDR1 SNHLY, CDR2 FYNNEI. This CDR3 region has 17 residues. Trimming cost V 8 bases and J 10 bases; bases outside gene matches: 14.

This clonotype was counted only a few times. The rearrangement uses TRBV27 and TRBJ2-5, with TRBD2 matching 8 bases. CDR1 is MNHEY and CDR2 is SMNVEV in the germline V gene (reference sequence). This CDR3 region has 14 residues. Unmatched junction bases numbered 14, after V lost 6 bases and J lost 11 bases. The DNA of the CDR3 is TGTGCCAGCAGCCCGGGACTAGTGGGCAATGAGCAGTACTTC. Amino acid sequence: CASSPGLVGNEQYF.

This clonotype was seen more than once but under ten times. V and J are TRBV27 and TRBJ1-1; D ambiguous. The CDR3 covers 13 residues. V lost 3 bases and J 5 bases, leaving 10 bases between the germline ends. CDR1 MNHEY and CDR2 SMNVEV come from the germline V gene (reference sequence). The CDR3 bases are TGTGCCAGCAGTTTTGGGCTATGGACTGAAGCTTTCTTT. Amino acid sequence: CASSFGLWTEAFF.

The chain joins TRBV20-1 to TRBJ2-5, with D possibly being TRBD1 or TRBD2 (6 bases each). The CDR3 is 14 amino acids. Germline lookup yields CDR1 DFQATT and CDR2 SNEGSKA (reference sequence). The V gene lost 0 bases and the J gene lost 4 bases, with 12 bases spanning the gap. The CDR3 here is CSARDPRGLETQYF. DNA of the CDR3: TGCAGTGCTAGAGATCCCCGGGGGCTAGAGACCCAGTACTTC.

Remarks on this clonotype: This clone may be a read error of a much larger clone one base away. This chain joins TRBV10-3 and TRBJ2-7; D remains unclear. From germline, CDR1 is ENHRY and CDR2 SYGVKD. The CDR3 sequence is 13 residues long. As DNA, the CDR3 is TGTGCCATCAGTGATTACCTGACCTATGAGCAGTACTTC. Translating gives CAISDYLTYEQYF.

V and J are TRBV24-1 and TRBJ1-1; D gene uncertain. Germline CDR1 KGHDR, CDR2 SFDVKD. Between the trimmed V and J ends, which lost 6 bases and 4 bases, there was a span of 14 bases. The CDR3 spans 14 residues. The CDR3 nucleotides are TGTGCCACCAGTTCCGCGGGTGTGAGCACTGAAGCTTTCTTT. Translated: CATSSAGVSTEAFF.

Points on this clonotype: A read error is possible here, since a much larger clone lies one base away. Given the absence of the conserved phenylalanine or tryptophan at the CDR3 end, a read error is likely. The chain combines TRBV25-1 with TRBJ1-2; maybe TRBD1 (5 bases). Germline V CDR1 and CDR2: MGHDK, SYGVNS. V was trimmed by 4 bases and J by 6 bases, leaving 12 bases between them. The CDR3 is 13 residues long. In nucleotides, the CDR3 is TGTGCCAGCAGTGTAGCAGGGATGCATGGCTACACCTTA. Residues: CASSVAGMHGYTL.

This clonotype was found many times. The rearrangement uses TRBV2 and TRBJ2-3, with 7 bases fitting TRBD1. Germline assignment: CDR1 SNHLY and CDR2 FYNNEI. V gave up 6 bases and J gave up 3 bases; unmatched junction bases: 3. The CDR3 extends over 13 amino acids. CDR3 DNA sequence: TGTGCCAGCAGGAACAGGGGAACAGATACGCAGTATTTT. This codes for CASRNRGTDTQYF.

The chain is built from TRBV9 and TRBJ2-3; 7 nucleotides align to TRBD1. Trimming at V came to 2 bases and at J to 6 bases, leaving 9 bases not matched to a gene. Germline-derived CDR1 and CDR2 are SGDLS and YYNGEE. This CDR3 is built from 15 residues. CDR3 sequence: CASSVRTGRKDTQYF. CDR3 DNA: TGTGCCAGCAGCGTGAGGACAGGTAGGAAGGATACGCAGTATTTT.

This chain joins TRBV3-1 and TRBJ2-4; D is perhaps TRBD2 (6 bases). The J call could be wrong; TRBJ2-7 is a better fit for the DNA end. CDR1 and CDR2 (germline): LGHDT, YNNKEL (reference sequence). The CDR3 is 16 residues long. The CDR3 sequence is CASSQEGAGSSYEQYF. As DNA, the CDR3 is TGTGCCAGCAGCCAAGAGGGTGCGGGATCCTCCTACGAGCAGTACTTC.

This clonotype was detected ten times or more. The rearrangement uses TRBV6-5 and TRBJ1-2, with no clear D. The V gene lost 4 bases and the J gene lost 13 bases, with 19 bases spanning the gap. The CDR3 is 13 residues long. CDR1 and CDR2 from the germline V gene are MNHEY and SVGAGI. CDR3 region: CASSSSLGPSTTF. The CDR3 nucleotides are TGTGCCAGCAGTTCTTCACTCGGACCTTCGACCACCTTC.